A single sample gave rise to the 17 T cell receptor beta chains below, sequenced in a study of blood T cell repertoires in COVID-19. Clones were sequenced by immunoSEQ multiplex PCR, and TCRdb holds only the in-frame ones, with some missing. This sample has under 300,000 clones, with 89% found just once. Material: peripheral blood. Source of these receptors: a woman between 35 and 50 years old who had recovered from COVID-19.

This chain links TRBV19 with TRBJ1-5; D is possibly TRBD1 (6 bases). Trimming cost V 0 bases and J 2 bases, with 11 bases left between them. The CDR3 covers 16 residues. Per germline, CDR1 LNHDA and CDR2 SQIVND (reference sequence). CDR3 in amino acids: CASSIEGRGGNQPQHF. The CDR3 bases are TGTGCCAGTAGTATAGAGGGCAGGGGAGGCAATCAGCCCCAGCATTTT.

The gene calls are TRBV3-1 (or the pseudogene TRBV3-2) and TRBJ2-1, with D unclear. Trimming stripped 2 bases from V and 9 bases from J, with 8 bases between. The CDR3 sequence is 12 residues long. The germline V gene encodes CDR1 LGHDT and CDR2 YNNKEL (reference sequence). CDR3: CASSQSTGEQFF. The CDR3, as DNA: TGTGCCAGCAGCCAATCGACTGGTGAGCAGTTCTTC.

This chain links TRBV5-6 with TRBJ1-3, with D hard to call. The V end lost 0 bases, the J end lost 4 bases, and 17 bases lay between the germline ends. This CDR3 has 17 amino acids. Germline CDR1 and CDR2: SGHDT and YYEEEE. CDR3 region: CASSLGRGPRVGNTIYF. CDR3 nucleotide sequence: TGTGCCAGCAGCTTGGGCAGAGGGCCCCGAGTGGGAAACACCATATATTTT.

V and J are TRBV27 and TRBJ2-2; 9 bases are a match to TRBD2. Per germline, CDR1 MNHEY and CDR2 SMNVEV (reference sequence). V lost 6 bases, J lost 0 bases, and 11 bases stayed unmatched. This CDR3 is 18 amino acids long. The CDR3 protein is CASSHRKTSGTNTGELFF. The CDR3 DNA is TGTGCCAGCAGCCACCGAAAGACTAGCGGAACGAACACCGGGGAGCTGTTTTTT.

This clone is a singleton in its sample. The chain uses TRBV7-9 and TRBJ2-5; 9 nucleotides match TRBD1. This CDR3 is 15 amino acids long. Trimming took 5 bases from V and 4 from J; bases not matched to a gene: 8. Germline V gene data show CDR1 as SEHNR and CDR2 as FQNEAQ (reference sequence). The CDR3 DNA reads TGTGCCAGCAGCACGGTGGGACAGGGCAGAGAGACCCAGTACTTC. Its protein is CASSTVGQGRETQYF.

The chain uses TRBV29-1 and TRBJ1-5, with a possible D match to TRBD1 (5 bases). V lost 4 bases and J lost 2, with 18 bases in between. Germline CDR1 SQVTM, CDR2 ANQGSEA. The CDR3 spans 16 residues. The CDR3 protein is CSVVFALGAGNQPQHF. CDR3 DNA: TGCAGCGTTGTTTTCGCGTTAGGGGCAGGCAATCAGCCCCAGCATTTT.

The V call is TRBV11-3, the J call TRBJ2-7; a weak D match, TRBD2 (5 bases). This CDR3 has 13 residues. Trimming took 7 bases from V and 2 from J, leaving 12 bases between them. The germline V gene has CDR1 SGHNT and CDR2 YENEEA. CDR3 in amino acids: CASTQSGTYEQYF. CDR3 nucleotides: TGTGCCAGCACCCAGAGCGGAACCTACGAGCAGTACTTC.

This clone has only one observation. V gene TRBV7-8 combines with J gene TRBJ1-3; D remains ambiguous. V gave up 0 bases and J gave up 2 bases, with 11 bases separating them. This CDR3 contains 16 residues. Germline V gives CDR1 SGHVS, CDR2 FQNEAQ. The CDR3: CASSLAVYEAGNTIYF. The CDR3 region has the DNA TGTGCCAGCAGCTTAGCTGTGTACGAGGCTGGAAACACCATATATTTT. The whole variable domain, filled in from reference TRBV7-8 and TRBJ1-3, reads GAGVSQSPRYKVAKRGQDVALRCDPISGHVSLFWYQQALGQGPEFLTYFQNEAQLDKSGLPSDRFFAERPEGSVSTLKIQRTQQEDSAVYLCASSLAVYEAGNTIYFGEGSWLTVV.

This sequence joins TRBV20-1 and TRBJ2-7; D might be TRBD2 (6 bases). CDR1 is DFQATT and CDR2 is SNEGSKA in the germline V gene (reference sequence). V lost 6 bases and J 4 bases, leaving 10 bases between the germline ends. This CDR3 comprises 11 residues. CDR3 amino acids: CSAPGVYEQYF. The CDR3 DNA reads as TGCAGTGCCCCGGGAGTGTACGAGCAGTACTTC.

The CDR3 region has the DNA TGTGCCAGCAGTCGACCCGGGAACCCCCACACAGATACGCAGTATTTT. Protein: CASSRPGNPHTDTQYF. This sequence joins TRBV27 and TRBJ2-3, with a tentative D call TRBD2 (5 bases). CDR3 size: 16 residues. Germline CDR1 is MNHEY and CDR2 is SMNVEV (reference sequence). Between the trimmed V and J ends, which lost 5 bases and 2 bases, there was a span of 17 bases.

The chain's CDR3 is CASSEGPGGSSYEQYF. The DNA of the CDR3 is TGTGCCAGCAGTGAAGGTCCAGGGGGGAGCTCCTACGAGCAGTACTTC. V gene TRBV25-1 combines with J gene TRBJ2-7; the D gene is possibly TRBD1 (7 bases). The CDR3 loop spans 16 amino acids. Germline V gives CDR1 MGHDK, CDR2 SYGVNS. Trimming pared 2 bases from V and 0 bases from J, leaving 14 bases between.

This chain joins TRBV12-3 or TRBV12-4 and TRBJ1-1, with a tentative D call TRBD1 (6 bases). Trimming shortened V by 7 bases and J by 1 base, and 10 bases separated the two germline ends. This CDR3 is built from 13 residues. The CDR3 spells CASILTGNTEAFF. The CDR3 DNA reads TGTGCCAGCATTTTGACAGGGAACACTGAAGCTTTCTTT.

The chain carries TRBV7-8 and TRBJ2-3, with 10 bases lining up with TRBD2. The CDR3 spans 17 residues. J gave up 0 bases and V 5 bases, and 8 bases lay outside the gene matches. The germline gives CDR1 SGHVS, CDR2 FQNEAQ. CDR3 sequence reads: CASSPWTSGASTDTQYF. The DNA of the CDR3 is TGTGCCAGCAGCCCCTGGACTAGCGGAGCTAGCACAGATACGCAGTATTTT.

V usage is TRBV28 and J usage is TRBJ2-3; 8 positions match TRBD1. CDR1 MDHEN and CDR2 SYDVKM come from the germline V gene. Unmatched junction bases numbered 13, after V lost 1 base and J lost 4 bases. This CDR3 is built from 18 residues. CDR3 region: CASSLSAGGEAFSDTQYF. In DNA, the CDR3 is TGTGCCAGCAGTTTATCTGCAGGGGGCGAGGCCTTTTCAGATACGCAGTATTTT. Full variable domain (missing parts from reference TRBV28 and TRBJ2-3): DVKVTQSSRYLVKRTGEKVFLECVQDMDHENMFWYRQDPGLGLRLIYFSYDVKMKEKGDIPEGYSVSREKKERFSLILESASTNQTSMYLCASSLSAGGEAFSDTQYFGPGTRLTVL.

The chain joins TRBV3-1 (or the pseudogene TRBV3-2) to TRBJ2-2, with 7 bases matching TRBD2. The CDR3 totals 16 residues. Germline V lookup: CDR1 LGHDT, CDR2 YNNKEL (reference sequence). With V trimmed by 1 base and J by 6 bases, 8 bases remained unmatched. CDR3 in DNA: TGTGCCAGCAGCCAAGTTCGAAGCGGGATCGCCGGGGAGCTGTTTTTT. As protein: CASSQVRSGIAGELFF.

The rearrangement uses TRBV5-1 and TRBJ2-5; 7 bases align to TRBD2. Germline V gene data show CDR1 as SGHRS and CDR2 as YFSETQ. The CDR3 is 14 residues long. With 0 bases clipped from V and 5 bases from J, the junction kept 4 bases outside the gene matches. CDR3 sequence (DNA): TGCGCCAGCAGCTTGGGGGAGGGCCAGGAGACCCAGTACTTC. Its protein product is CASSLGEGQETQYF.

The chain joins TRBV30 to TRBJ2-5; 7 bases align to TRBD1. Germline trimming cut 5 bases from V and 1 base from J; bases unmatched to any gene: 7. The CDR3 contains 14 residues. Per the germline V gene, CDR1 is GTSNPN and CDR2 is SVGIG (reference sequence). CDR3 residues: CAWGPGQLQETQYF. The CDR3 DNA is TGTGCCTGGGGCCCGGGACAGCTCCAAGAGACCCAGTACTTC.